This T cell receptor beta chain was captured in a study of blood T cell repertoires in COVID-19. About the study: Acute-phase and convalescent COVID-19 samples originated in the United States, Italy and Spain. PBMCs, B-cell-depleted T cells, or T cells were the source of the cDNA or gDNA that made up the material.

How the authors handled the data: Using reference gene primer amplification, nucleated cell counts were estimated. Produced via immunoSEQ multiplex PCR; TCRdb's table is partial and in-frame only. D and trimming were read from the DNA, whereas the V and J calls and clone size are those reported in that table. This sample yields over 250,000 clones, of which around nine tenths are seen a single time; 8.5% to 10% belongs to the top ten. The CDR3 has 18 amino acids. The sample taken for sequencing was peripheral blood. This receptor was obtained from a man aged 40-50 years who had recovered from COVID-19. The chain has TRBV12-2 and TRBJ2-2; TRBD1 is the table's D call and was not checked against the DNA. TRBV12-2 is termed a pseudogene. In DNA form, the CDR3 reads TGTGCAAGTCGCTTAGCGACCCAAACAGGGGGCCACACCGGGGAGCTGTTTTTT. Residues: CASRLATQTGGHTGELFF.